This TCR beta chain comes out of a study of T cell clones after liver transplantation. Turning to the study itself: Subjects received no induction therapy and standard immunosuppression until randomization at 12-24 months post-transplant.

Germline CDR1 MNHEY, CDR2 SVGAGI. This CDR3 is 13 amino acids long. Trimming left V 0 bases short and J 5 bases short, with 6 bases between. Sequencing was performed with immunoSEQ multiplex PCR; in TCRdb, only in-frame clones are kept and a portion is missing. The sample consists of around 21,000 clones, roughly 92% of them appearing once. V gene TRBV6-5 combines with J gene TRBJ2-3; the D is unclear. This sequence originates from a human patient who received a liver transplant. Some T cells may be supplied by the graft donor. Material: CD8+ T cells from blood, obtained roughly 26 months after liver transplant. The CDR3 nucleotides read TGTGCCAGCAGTTACTCGATCGGAGATACGCAGTATTTT. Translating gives CASSYSIGDTQYF.